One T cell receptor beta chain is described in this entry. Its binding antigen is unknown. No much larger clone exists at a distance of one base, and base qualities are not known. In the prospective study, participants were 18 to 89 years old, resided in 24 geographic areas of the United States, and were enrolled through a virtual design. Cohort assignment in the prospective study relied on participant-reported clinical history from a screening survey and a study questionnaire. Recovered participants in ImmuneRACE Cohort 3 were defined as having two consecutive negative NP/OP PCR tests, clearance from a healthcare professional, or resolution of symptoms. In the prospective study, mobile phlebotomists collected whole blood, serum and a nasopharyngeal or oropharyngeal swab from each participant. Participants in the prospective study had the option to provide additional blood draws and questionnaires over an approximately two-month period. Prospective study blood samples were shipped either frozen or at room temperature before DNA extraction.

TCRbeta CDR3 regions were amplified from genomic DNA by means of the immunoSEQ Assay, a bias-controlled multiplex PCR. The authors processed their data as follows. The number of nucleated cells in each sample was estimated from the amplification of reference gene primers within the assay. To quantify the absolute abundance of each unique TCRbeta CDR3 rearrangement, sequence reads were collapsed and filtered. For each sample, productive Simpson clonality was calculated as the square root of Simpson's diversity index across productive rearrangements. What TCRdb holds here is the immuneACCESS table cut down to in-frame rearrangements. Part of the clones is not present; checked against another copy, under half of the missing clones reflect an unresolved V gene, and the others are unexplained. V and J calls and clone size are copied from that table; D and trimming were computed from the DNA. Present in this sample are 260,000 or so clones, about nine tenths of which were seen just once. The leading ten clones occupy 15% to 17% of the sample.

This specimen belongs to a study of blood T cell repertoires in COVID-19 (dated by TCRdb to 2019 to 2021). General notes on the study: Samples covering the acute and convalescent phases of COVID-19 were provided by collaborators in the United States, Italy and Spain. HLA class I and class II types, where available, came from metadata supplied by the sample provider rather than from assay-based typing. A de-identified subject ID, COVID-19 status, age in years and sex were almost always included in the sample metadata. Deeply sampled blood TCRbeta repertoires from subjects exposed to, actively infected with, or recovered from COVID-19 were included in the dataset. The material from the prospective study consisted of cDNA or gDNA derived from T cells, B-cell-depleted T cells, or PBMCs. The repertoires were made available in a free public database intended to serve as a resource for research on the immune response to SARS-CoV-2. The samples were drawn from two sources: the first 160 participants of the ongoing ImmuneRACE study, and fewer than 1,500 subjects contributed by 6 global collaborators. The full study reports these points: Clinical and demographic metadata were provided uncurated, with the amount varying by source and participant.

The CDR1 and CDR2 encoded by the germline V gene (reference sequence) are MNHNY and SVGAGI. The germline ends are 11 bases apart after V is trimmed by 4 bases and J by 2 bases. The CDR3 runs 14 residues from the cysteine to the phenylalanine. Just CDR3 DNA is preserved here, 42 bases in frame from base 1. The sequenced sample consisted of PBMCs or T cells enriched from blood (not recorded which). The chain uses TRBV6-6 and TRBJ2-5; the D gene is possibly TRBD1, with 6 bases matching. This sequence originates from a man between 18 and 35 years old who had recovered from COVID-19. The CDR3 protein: CASSWGRGQETQYF. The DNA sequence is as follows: TGTGCCAGCAGTTGGGGCAGGGGACAAGAGACCCAGTACTTC.